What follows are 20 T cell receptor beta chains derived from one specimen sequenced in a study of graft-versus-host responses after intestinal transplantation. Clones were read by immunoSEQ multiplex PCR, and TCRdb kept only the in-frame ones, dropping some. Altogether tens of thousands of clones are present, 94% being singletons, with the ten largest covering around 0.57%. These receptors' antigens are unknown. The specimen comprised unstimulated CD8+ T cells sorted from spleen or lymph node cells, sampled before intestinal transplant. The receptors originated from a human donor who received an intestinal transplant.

The CDR3 sequence is CASSVGDRALGAFF. In nucleotides, the CDR3 is TGTGCCAGCAGCGTAGGGGACAGGGCTTTAGGAGCTTTCTTT. The rearrangement uses TRBV9 and TRBJ1-1, with TRBD1 matching over 9 bases. V lost 0 bases and J lost 10; bases outside the gene matches: 7. Per the germline V gene, CDR1 is SGDLS and CDR2 is YYNGEE. The CDR3 contains 14 residues.

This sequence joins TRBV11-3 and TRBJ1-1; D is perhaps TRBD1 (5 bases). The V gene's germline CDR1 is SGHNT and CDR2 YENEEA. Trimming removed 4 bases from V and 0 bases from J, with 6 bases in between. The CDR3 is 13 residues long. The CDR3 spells CASSSGLNTEAFF. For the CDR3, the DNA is TGTGCCAGCAGCTCAGGGTTGAACACTGAAGCTTTCTTT.

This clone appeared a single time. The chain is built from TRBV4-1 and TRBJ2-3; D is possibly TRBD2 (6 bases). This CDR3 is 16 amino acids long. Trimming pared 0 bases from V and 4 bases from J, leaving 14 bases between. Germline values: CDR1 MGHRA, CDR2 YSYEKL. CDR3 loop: CASSQDPPTGADTQYF. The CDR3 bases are TGCGCCAGCAGCCAAGATCCTCCGACGGGAGCAGATACGCAGTATTTT.

The CDR3 DNA follows: TGTGCCAGCAGTGCAGGGACAATGGTTGCCTCAATTTATGGCTACACCTTC. Translated, it gives CASSAGTMVASIYGYTF. The chain employs TRBV2 and TRBJ1-2; D may be TRBD1 (6 bases). CDR1 is SNHLY, CDR2 FYNNEI, per germline. The CDR3 totals 17 residues. Trimming shortened V by 4 bases and J by 5 bases, and 23 bases separated the two germline ends.

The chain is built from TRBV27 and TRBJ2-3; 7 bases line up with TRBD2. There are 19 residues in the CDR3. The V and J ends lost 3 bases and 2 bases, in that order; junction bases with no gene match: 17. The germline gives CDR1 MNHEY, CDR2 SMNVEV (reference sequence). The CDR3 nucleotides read TGTGCCAGCAGTTTCTCGCCTCCACCCGGGGACTACCTCACAGATACGCAGTATTTT. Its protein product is CASSFSPPPGDYLTDTQYF.

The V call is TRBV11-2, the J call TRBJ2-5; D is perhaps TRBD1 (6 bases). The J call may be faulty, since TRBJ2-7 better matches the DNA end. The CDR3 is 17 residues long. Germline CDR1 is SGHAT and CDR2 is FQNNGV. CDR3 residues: CASSFQVSGTLSYEQYF. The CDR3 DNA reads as TGTGCCAGCAGCTTTCAAGTATCGGGGACATTGTCCTACGAGCAGTACTTC.

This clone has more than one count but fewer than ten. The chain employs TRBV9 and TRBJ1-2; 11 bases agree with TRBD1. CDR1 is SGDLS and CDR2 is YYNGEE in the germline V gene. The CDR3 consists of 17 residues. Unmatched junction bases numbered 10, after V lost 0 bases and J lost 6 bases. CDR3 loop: CASSVATGGQGVNGYTF. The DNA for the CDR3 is TGTGCCAGCAGCGTAGCTACGGGGGGACAGGGGGTGAATGGCTACACCTTC.

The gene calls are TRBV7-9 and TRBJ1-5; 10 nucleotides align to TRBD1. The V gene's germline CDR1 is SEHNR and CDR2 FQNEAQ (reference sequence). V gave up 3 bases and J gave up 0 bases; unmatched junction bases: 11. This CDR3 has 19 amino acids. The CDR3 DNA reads TGTGCCAGCAGCTTCCGCCGGGACGGGACAGGGGATAGCAATCAGCCCCAGCATTTT. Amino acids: CASSFRRDGTGDSNQPQHF.

Written as DNA, the CDR3 is TGTGCCAGCAGCTTAGCAGGGCACGGCCAAGAGACCCAGTACTTC. Its protein is CASSLAGHGQETQYF. V and J are TRBV13 and TRBJ2-5; possible D gene TRBD1, 5 bases. This CDR3 has 15 residues. Trimming shortened V by 1 base and J by 1 base, and 10 bases separated the two germline ends. CDR1 PRHDT and CDR2 FYEKMQ come from the germline V gene (reference sequence). Full variable domain (outside the CDR3, taken from reference TRBV13 and TRBJ2-5): AAGVIQSPRHLIKEKRETATLKCYPIPRHDTVYWYQQGPGQDPQFLISFYEKMQSDKGSIPDRFSAQQFSDYHSELNMSSLELGDSALYFCASSLAGHGQETQYFGPGTRLLVL.

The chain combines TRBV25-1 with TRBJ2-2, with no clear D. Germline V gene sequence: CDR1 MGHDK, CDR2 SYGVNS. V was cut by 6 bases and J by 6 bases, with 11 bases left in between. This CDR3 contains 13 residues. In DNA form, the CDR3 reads TGTGCCAGCAGGGGCCGAAGCGCCGGGGAGCTGTTTTTT. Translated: CASRGRSAGELFF. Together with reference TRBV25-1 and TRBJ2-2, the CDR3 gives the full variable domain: EADIYQTPRYLVIGTGKKITLECSQTMGHDKMYWYQQDPGMELHLIHYSYGVNSTEKGDLSSESTVSRIRTEHFPLTLESARPSHTSQYLCASRGRSAGELFFGEGSRLTVL.

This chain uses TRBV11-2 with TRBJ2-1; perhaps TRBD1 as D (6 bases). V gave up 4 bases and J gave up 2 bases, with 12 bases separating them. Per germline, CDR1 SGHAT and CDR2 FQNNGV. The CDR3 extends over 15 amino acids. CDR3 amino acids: CASSYDRSTYNEQFF. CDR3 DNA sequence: TGTGCCAGCAGCTACGACAGGTCCACCTACAATGAGCAGTTCTTC.

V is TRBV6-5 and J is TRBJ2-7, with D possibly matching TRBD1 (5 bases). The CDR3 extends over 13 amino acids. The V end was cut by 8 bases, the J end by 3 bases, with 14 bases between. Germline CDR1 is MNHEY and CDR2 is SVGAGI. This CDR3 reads CASAYQGDYEQYF. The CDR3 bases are TGTGCCAGCGCTTACCAGGGCGACTACGAGCAGTACTTC.

The CDR3 DNA follows: TGCAGCGTTGAAGCCTGGCTAGCGGGCCAAGGGTTCCACAATGAGCAGTTCTTC. Protein: CSVEAWLAGQGFHNEQFF. The chain uses TRBV29-1 and TRBJ2-1; 8 bases are a match to TRBD2. The CDR3 spans 18 residues. J gave up 5 bases and V 1 base, and 16 bases lay outside the gene matches. Germline lookup yields CDR1 SQVTM and CDR2 ANQGSEA.

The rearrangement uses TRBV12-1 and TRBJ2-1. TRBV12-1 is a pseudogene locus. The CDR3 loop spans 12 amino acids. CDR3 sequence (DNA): TGTGCCAGCAGCTTTAGAGGGGATGAGCAGTTCTTC. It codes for CASSFRGDEQFF.

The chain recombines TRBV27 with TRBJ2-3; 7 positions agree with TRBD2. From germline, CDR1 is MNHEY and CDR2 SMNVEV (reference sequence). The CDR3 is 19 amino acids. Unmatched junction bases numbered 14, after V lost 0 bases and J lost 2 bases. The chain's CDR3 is CASSLSPPLLAYHTDTQYF. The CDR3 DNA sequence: TGTGCCAGCAGTTTATCACCGCCGTTACTAGCGTATCACACAGATACGCAGTATTTT.

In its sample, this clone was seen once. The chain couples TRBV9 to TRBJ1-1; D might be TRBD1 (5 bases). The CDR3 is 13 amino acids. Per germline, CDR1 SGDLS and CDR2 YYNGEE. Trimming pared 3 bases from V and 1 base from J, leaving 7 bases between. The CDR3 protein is CASSAGANTEAFF. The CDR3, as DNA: TGTGCCAGCAGCGCTGGGGCGAACACTGAAGCTTTCTTT.

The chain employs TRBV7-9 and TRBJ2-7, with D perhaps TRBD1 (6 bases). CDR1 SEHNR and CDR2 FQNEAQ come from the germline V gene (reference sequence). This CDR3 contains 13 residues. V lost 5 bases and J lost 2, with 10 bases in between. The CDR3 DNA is TGTGCCAGCAGCCCGACAGGCCCCTACGAGCAGTACTTC. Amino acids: CASSPTGPYEQYF.

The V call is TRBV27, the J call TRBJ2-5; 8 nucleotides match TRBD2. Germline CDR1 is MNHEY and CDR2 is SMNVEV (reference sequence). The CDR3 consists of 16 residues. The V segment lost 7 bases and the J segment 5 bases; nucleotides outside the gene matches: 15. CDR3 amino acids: CASMGNNGRAIETQYF. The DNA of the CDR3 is TGTGCCAGCATGGGGAATAACGGGAGGGCCATCGAGACCCAGTACTTC.

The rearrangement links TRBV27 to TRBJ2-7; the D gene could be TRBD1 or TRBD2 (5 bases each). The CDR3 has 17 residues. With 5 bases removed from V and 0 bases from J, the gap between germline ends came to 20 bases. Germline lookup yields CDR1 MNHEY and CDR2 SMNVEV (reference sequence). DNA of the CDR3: TGTGCCAGCAGTCCACTGGGGACCGAAGGGCTCTCCTACGAGCAGTACTTC. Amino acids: CASSPLGTEGLSYEQYF.

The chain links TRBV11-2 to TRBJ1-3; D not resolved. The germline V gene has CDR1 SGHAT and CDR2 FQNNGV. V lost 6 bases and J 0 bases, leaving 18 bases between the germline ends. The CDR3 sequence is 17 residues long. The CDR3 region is CASSQNQIGYSGNTIYF. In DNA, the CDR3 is TGTGCCAGCAGTCAGAACCAAATAGGGTACTCTGGAAACACCATATATTTT.